The next 18 T cell receptor beta chains were all read from a single sample in a study of tissue T cells after allogeneic stem cell transplantation. The data were produced by immunoSEQ multiplex PCR, yet TCRdb's version contains in-frame clones alone and is incomplete. Of around 10,000 clones listed, 35% to 40% are singletons. As for time point: mouse harvest day 7 after allogeneic transplant. Tail vein injection delivered 10^7 T-cell-depleted bone marrow cells and 10^6 splenic CD5+ T cells. Material: skin. Receptors originate from a female BALB/c mouse given C57BL/6 T cells with graft-versus-host disease after an allogeneic hematopoietic cell transplant.

Notes on this clone: The gene names given are mouse names. Coverage ceases 1 residue before the CDR3 finishes, and the germline J gene fills in the end. The chain recombines TRBV31 with TRBJ2-2; 7 bases agree with TRBD1. J was trimmed by 0 bases and V by 3 bases; bases with no gene match: 4. CDR3 length: 15 amino acids. CDR1 is GKSSPN and CDR2 is SITVG in the germline V gene. The CDR3 DNA, read in part, is TGTGCCTGGAGCCCAGGACAGGCAAACACCGGGCAGCTCTAC. Amino acid sequence: CAWSPGQANTGQLY. The whole CDR3 protein reads CAWSPGQANTGQLYF.

This clone has just a few counts. Genes here carry mouse names. The read halts 1 residue ahead of the CDR3 end, with the missing end drawn from the germline J gene. The chain couples TRBV26 to TRBJ2-1; weak D call: TRBD1 (6 bases). The CDR3 is 14 amino acids. CDR1 KGHPV and CDR2 FQNQEV come from the germline V gene (reference sequence). V gave up 4 bases and J gave up 1 base, with 8 bases separating them. CDR3 DNA, as far as it was read: TGTGCCAGCAGTCCGGGACAAAACTATGCTGAGCAGTTC. Translating gives CASSPGQNYAEQF. The entire CDR3 reads CASSPGQNYAEQFF.

About this clone: Mouse gene names apply. The observed sequence ends 1 residue before the CDR3 terminus, with the missing tail filled in from the germline J gene. The same CDR3 is also encoded by other DNA sequences in this sample. The chain recombines TRBV26 with TRBJ1-3, with 8 bases fitting TRBD1. The CDR3 contains 14 residues. After removal of 4 bases from V and 2 bases from J, the junction contained 1 base not matched to a gene. Germline lookup yields CDR1 KGHPV and CDR2 FQNQEV (reference sequence). The CDR3 bases that were read are TGTGCCAGCAGTCCGGACAGGGCTGGAAATACGCTCTAT. Amino acid sequence: CASSPDRAGNTLY. The whole CDR3 protein reads CASSPDRAGNTLYF.

With respect to this clone: All gene names here are mouse names. The read gets to within 1 residue of the CDR3 end, and the germline J gene fills in the rest. The V and J genes are TRBV26 and TRBJ1-4; D uncertain. Trimming cost V 2 bases and J 4 bases, with 11 bases left between them. The length of the CDR3 is 15 residues. Germline values: CDR1 KGHPV, CDR2 FQNQEV (reference sequence). CDR3 sequence reads: CASSLKPALNERLFF. CDR3 DNA (partial): TGTGCCAGCAGTCTGAAGCCGGCCCTCAACGAAAGATTATTT.

Comments on this clone: Mouse gene names and germline throughout. The read ends 1 residue shy of where the CDR3 ends; the end is completed using the germline J gene. This chain connects TRBV19 to TRBJ2-3; 8 bases map to TRBD2. V was pared by 0 bases and J by 0 bases, with 3 bases of the junction left unmatched. Germline assignment: CDR1 FNHDT and CDR2 SITEND (reference sequence). The CDR3 spans 16 residues. The DNA read from the CDR3 is TGTGCCAGCAGTATAGAGGGGGGGCTTAGTGCAGAAACGCTGTAT. Translation: CASSIEGGLSAETLY. The entire CDR3 protein reads CASSIEGGLSAETLYF. Looking up the rest from reference TRBV19 and TRBJ2-3 gives the full variable domain: GGIITQTPKFLIGQEGQKLTLKCQQNFNHDTMYWYRQDSGKGLRLIYYSITENDLQKGDLSEGYDASREKKSSFSLTVTSAQKNEMAVFLCASSIEGGLSAETLYFGSGTRLTVL.

This clone turned up a few times. The gene symbols are mouse symbols. With the read ending 1 residue before the CDR3 end, the germline J gene is used to fill in that end. The chain is built from TRBV3 and TRBJ1-1; TRBD1 is a possible D gene (5 bases). V was cut by 5 bases and J by 2 bases, with 6 bases left in between. Germline V gives CDR1 SNHLY, CDR2 FYNGKV (reference sequence). The CDR3 consists of 12 residues. The covered CDR3 bases are TGTGCCAGCAGCGGGGGTAACACAGAAGTCTTC. Translating gives CASSGGNTEVF. The CDR3 in full is CASSGGNTEVFF. The complete variable domain, with remaining parts taken from reference TRBV3 and TRBJ1-1, reads GPKVLQIPSHQIIDMGQMVTLNCDPVSNHLYFYWYKQILGQQMEFLVNFYNGKVMEKSKLFKDQFSVERPDGSYFTLKIQPTALEDSAVYFCASSGGNTEVFFGKGTRLTVV.

A word on this clone: Germline and genes: mouse. The read ends 1 residue early relative to the CDR3; the germline J gene fills the gap. This rearrangement joins TRBV13-2 to TRBJ2-1; 8 bases are shared with TRBD1. V lost 1 base, J lost 4 bases, and 1 base stayed unmatched. The CDR3 length is 14 residues. Germline V CDR1 and CDR2: NNHNN, SYGAGS (reference sequence). CDR3 region: CASGDRDRYAEQFF. Partial CDR3 DNA: TGTGCCAGCGGTGATCGGGACAGGTATGCTGAGCAGTTC.

As concerns this clone: Gene names are mouse gene names. Read coverage stops 1 residue before the CDR3 terminus; the germline J gene supplies the remainder. The chain is built from TRBV23 and TRBJ2-2. Germline CDR1 and CDR2: KGHTA and FQNQQP. The CDR3 runs 15 residues. Here the CDR3 reads CSSSQVRANTGQLYF. The sequenced part of the CDR3 DNA is TGCTCCAGCAGTCAAGTCCGGGCAAACACCGGGCAGCTCTAC.

This clone was seen a few times. Gene labels here are mouse ones. The DNA ends 1 residue before the CDR3 does, and the rest of the CDR3 is filled in from the germline J gene. The chain carries TRBV19 and TRBJ2-5; 10 nucleotides align to TRBD2. Germline V gene sequence: CDR1 FNHDT, CDR2 SITEND (reference sequence). V dropped 3 bases and J dropped 2; count of bases not matched to a gene: 6. The CDR3 covers 16 residues. Incomplete CDR3 DNA: TGTGCCAGCAGTACGGCTGGGGGGGCGCCCCAAGACACCCAGTAC. Its translation is CASSTAGGAPQDTQY. The whole CDR3 reads CASSTAGGAPQDTQYF.

This clone was seen a few times. Gene names are the mouse ones. The read falls 1 residue short of the CDR3 end, and the missing part is taken from the germline J gene. This chain connects TRBV3 to TRBJ1-5, with D tentatively TRBD1 (6 bases). Germline V gene sequence: CDR1 SNHLY, CDR2 FYNGKV (reference sequence). The CDR3 sequence is 13 residues long. V gave up 5 bases and J gave up 4 bases, with 9 bases separating them. The CDR3 loop reads CASSPGQNQAPLF. Partial CDR3 DNA: TGTGCCAGCAGCCCCGGACAGAACCAGGCTCCGCTT.

This clone was observed a few times. Gene names are the mouse ones. The read terminates 1 residue before the CDR3 end, so the remaining end is supplied by the germline J gene. The chain uses TRBV23 and TRBJ1-1; TRBD1, the D gene given by the table, was not confirmed from the DNA. CDR3 length equals 11 residues. The germline gives CDR1 KGHTA, CDR2 FQNQQP. The CDR3 reads CSSSADREVFF. The CDR3 bases that were read are TGCTCCAGCAGTGCAGACAGAGAAGTCTTC.

This clone is deemed medium-sized. Germline and genes here are mouse. The covered CDR3 bases are TGTGCTAGCCCAGGGACTAGTCAAAACACCTTGTAC. It encodes CASPGTSQNTLY. The complete CDR3 reads CASPGTSQNTLYF. The chain is built from TRBV29 and TRBJ2-4, with a possible D match to TRBD2 (6 bases). The CDR3 end is not reached by the read, which stops 1 residue before it; the germline J gene fills it in. The CDR3 runs to 13 residues. V lost 8 bases to trimming and J lost 0 bases, with 9 bases between them. From germline, CDR1 is MSHET and CDR2 SYDVDS.

Details on this clone: Germline and genes: mouse. The CDR3 is cut off 1 residue early in the read; its end comes from the germline J gene. The chain recombines TRBV23 with TRBJ2-4; TRBD1, as called in the table, went unchecked against the DNA. This CDR3 comprises 16 residues. Germline V gene sequence: CDR1 KGHTA, CDR2 FQNQQP. The covered CDR3 bases are TGCTCCAGCAGTCATTCGGGAGGGGGCTATCAAAACACCTTGTAC. Protein: CSSSHSGGGYQNTLY. From start to end, the CDR3 is CSSSHSGGGYQNTLYF.

As to this clone: Each gene name is a mouse one. The read ends 1 residue before the CDR3 terminus; that terminus is restored from the germline J gene. The chain has TRBV19 and TRBJ2-7, with 8 bases aligning to TRBD2. V trimming: 1 base; J trimming: 4 bases; junction bases outside the gene matches: 1. The germline gives CDR1 FNHDT, CDR2 SITEND (reference sequence). The CDR3 runs to 13 residues. CDR3: CASSISGGYEQYF. Incomplete CDR3 DNA: TGTGCCAGCAGTATATCTGGGGGGTATGAACAGTAC.

Regarding this clone: Mouse names are used for the genes. The DNA ends 1 residue before the CDR3 does, and the rest of the CDR3 is filled in from the germline J gene. The V gene is TRBV3, the J gene TRBJ2-4; D call uncertain. The CDR3 has 12 amino acids. Looked up from germline, CDR1 is SNHLY and CDR2 is FYNGKV (reference sequence). The V and J ends lost 5 bases and 0 bases respectively, with 3 bases between them. The DNA read from the CDR3 is TGTGCCAGCAGCCCTAGTCAAAACACCTTGTAC. Protein sequence: CASSPSQNTLY. In full, the CDR3 reads CASSPSQNTLYF.

This clone has only one observation. The genes are named according to mouse. With the read ending 1 residue before the CDR3 end, the germline J gene is used to fill in that end. The chain carries TRBV1 and TRBJ2-4, with D perhaps given as TRBD1 or TRBD2 (5 bases each). Germline CDR1 is NSQYPW and CDR2 is LRSPGD (reference sequence). The CDR3 consists of 14 residues. V lost 1 base, J lost 0 bases, and 5 bases lay in between. Here the CDR3 reads CTCSAGGSQNTLYF. The CDR3 bases that were read are TGCACCTGCAGTGCAGGGGGGAGTCAAAACACCTTGTAC.

This clone is categorized as medium-sized. Germline and genes: mouse. The CDR3 end lies 1 residue beyond the end of the read and is filled in from the germline J gene. The rearrangement links TRBV19 to TRBJ1-6; D remains unclear. TRBJ1-6 is recorded as an ORF, its role being uncertain. The CDR3 sequence is 14 residues long. V dropped 1 base and J dropped 3 bases, with 5 bases sitting between them. Germline lookup yields CDR1 FNHDT and CDR2 SITEND (reference sequence). CDR3 residues: CASSITGYNSPLYF. The part of the CDR3 DNA that was read is TGTGCCAGCAGTATAACGGGCTATAATTCGCCCCTCTAC.

This clone was recorded a few times. The genes are named according to mouse. Read coverage stops 1 residue before the CDR3 terminus; the germline J gene supplies the remainder. The rearrangement joins TRBV23 to TRBJ1-1; the table names TRBD1, a call not compared with the DNA. CDR1 is KGHTA, CDR2 FQNQQP, per germline. This CDR3 region has 10 residues. Incomplete CDR3 DNA: TGCTCCAGCAGGGACAGAGAAGTCTTC. Protein sequence: CSSRDREVF. The entire CDR3 protein reads CSSRDREVFF. Filled out from reference TRBV23 and TRBJ1-1, the complete variable domain reads DAAVTQKPRYLIKMKGQEAEMKCIPEKGHTAVFWYQQKQSKELKFLIYFQNQQPLDQIDMVKERFSAVCPSSSLCSLGIRTCEAEDSALYLCSSRDREVFFGKGTRLTVV.